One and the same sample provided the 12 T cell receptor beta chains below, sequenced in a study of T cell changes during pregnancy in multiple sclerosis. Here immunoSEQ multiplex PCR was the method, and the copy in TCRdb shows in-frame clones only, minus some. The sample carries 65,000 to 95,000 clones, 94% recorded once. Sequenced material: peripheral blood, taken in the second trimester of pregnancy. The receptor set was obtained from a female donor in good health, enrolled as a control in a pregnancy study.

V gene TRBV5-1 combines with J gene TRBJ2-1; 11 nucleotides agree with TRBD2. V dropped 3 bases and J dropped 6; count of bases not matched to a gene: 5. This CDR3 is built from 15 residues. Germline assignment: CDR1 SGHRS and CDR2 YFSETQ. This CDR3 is CASSSGTSGGNEQFF. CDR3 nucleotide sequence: TGCGCCAGCAGCTCCGGGACTAGCGGCGGCAATGAGCAGTTCTTC.

This chain's CDR3 is CASSIGQGQGKLFF. Here the CDR3 DNA reads TGTGCCAGTAGTATTGGTCAGGGGCAAGGAAAACTGTTTTTT. The rearrangement joins TRBV19 to TRBJ1-4, with D maybe TRBD1 (6 bases). Germline V gives CDR1 LNHDA, CDR2 SQIVND (reference sequence). This CDR3 comprises 14 residues. V was trimmed by 3 bases and J by 10 bases, leaving 15 bases between them.

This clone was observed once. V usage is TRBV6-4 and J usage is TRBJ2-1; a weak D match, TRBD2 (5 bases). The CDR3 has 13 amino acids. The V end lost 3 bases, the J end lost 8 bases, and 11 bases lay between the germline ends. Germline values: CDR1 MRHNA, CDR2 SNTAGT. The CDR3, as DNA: TGTGCCAGCAGTGATGGAGAGGGCGATGAGCAGTTCTTC. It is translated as CASSDGEGDEQFF.

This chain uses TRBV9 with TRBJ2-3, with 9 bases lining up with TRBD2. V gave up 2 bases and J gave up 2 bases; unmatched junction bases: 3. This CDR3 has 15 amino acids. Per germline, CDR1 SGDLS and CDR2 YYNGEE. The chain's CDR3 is CASSVTSGFTDTQYF. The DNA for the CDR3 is TGTGCCAGCAGCGTGACTAGCGGCTTCACAGATACGCAGTATTTT.

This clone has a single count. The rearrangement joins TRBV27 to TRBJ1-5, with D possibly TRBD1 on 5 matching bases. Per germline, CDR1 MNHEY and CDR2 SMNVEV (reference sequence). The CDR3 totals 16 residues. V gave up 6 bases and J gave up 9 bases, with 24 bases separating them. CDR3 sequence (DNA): TGTGCCAGCAGACCCTCGTCAGGGAAGGAGTATACGCCCCAGCATTTT. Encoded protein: CASRPSSGKEYTPQHF.

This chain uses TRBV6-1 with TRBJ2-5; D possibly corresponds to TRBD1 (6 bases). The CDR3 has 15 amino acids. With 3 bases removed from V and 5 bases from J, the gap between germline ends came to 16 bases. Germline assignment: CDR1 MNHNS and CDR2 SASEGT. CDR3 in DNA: TGTGCCAGCAGTGACCGACAGGCCTTCGCGGAGACCCAGTACTTC. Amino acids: CASSDRQAFAETQYF.

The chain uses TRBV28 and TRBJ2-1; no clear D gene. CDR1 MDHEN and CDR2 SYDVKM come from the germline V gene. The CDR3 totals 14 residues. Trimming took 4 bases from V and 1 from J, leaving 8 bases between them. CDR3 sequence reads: CASSSGSSYNEQFF. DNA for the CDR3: TGTGCCAGCAGTTCTGGTAGTTCCTACAATGAGCAGTTCTTC.

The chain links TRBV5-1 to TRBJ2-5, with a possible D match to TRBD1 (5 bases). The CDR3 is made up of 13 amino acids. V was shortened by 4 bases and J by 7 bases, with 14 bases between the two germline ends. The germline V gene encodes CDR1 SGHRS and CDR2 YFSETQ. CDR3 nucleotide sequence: TGCGCCAGCAGCATAGACTCTAGGGGGACCCAGTACTTC. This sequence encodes CASSIDSRGTQYF.

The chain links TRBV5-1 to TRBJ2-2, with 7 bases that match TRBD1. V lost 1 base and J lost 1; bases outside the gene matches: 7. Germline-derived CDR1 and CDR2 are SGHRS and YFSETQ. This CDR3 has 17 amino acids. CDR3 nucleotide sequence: TGCGCCAGCAGCTTGACCCCAGACAGGGTGAACACCGGGGAGCTGTTTTTT. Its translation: CASSLTPDRVNTGELFF.

The CDR3 nucleotides are TGCGCCAGCAGCCAACGTCCCGGGAGGGCCTACGAGCAGTACTTC. It is translated as CASSQRPGRAYEQYF. The V and J genes are TRBV4-1 and TRBJ2-7; 8 bases line up with TRBD2. The CDR3 has 15 amino acids. V dropped 2 bases and J dropped 2; count of bases not matched to a gene: 5. CDR1 MGHRA and CDR2 YSYEKL come from the germline V gene.

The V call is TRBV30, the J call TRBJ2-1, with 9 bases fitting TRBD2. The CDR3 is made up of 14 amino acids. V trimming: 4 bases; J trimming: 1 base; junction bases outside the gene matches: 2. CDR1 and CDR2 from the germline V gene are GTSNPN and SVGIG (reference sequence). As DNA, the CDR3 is TGTGCCTGGAACGCGGGAGGGTCCTACAATGAGCAGTTCTTC. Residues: CAWNAGGSYNEQFF.

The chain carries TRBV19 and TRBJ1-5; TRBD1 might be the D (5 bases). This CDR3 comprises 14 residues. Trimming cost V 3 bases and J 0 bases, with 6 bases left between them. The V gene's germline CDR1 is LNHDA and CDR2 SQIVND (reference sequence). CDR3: CASSIDSSNQPQHF. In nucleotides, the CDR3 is TGTGCCAGTAGTATCGACAGTAGCAATCAGCCCCAGCATTTT.